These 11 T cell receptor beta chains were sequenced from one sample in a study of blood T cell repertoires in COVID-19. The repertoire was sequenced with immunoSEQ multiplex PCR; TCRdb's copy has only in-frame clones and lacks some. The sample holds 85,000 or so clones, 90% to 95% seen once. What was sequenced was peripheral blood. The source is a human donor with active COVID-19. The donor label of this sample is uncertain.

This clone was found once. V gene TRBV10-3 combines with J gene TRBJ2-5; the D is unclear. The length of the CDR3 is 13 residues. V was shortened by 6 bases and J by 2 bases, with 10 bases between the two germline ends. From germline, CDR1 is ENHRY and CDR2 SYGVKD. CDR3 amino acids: CAISLTSQETQYF. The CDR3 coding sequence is TGTGCCATCAGCCTTACATCACAAGAGACCCAGTACTTC.

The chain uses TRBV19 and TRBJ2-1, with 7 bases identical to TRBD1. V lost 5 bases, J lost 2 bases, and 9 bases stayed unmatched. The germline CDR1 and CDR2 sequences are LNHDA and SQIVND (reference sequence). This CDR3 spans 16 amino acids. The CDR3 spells CASSARDSSPYNEQFF. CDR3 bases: TGTGCCAGTAGTGCTCGGGACAGCAGCCCCTACAATGAGCAGTTCTTC.

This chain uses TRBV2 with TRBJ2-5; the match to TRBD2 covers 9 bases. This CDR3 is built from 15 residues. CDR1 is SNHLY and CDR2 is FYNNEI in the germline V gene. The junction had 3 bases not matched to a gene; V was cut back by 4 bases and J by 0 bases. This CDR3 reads CASSGLAGNQETQYF. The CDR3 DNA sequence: TGTGCCAGCAGTGGCCTAGCGGGAAACCAAGAGACCCAGTACTTC.

CDR3 sequence: CASSQNNSPLHF. The CDR3 nucleotides read TGTGCCAGCAGCCAGAATAATTCACCCCTCCACTTT. J is TRBJ1-6 and V is TRBV11-2; unclear D gene. Germline values: CDR1 SGHAT, CDR2 FQNNGV. The CDR3 is made up of 12 amino acids. Trimming stripped 5 bases from V and 5 bases from J, with 4 bases between.

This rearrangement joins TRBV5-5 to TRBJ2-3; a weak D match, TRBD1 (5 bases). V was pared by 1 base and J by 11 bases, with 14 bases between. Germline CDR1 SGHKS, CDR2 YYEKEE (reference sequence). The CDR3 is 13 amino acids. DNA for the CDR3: TGTGCCAGCAGCTTGTTCCAGGGCTCCGTGCAGTATTTT. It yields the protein CASSLFQGSVQYF. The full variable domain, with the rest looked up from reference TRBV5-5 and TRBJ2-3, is DAGVTQSPTHLIKTRGQQVTLRCSPISGHKSVSWYQQVLGQGPQFIFQYYEKEERGRGNFPDRFSARQFPNYSSELNVNALLLGDSALYLCASSLFQGSVQYFGPGTRLTVL.

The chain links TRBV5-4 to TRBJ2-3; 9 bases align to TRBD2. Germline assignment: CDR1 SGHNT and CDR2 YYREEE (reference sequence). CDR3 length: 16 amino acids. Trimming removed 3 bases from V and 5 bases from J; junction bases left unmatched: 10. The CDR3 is CASSSKGSGGIDTQYF. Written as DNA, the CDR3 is TGTGCCAGCAGCTCTAAGGGGAGCGGGGGGATAGATACGCAGTATTTT. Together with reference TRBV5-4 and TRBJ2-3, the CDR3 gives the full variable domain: ETGVTQSPTHLIKTRGQQVTLRCSSQSGHNTVSWYQQALGQGPQFIFQYYREEENGRGNFPPRFSGLQFPNYSSELNVNALELDDSALYLCASSSKGSGGIDTQYFGPGTRLTVL.

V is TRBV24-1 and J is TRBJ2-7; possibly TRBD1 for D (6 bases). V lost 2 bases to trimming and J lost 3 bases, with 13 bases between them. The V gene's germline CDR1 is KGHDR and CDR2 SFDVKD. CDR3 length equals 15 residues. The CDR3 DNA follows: TGTGCCACCAGTGATTCGAAACCCAGGGGCTACGAGCAGTACTTC. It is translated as CATSDSKPRGYEQYF.

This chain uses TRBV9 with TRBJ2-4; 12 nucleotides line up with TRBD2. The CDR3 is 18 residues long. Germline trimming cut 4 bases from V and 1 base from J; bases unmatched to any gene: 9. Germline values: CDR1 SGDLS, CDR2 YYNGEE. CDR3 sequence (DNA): TGTGCCAGCAGCCCTAGCGGGAGGGGGCCCGTGGCCAAAAACATTCAGTACTTC. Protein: CASSPSGRGPVAKNIQYF.

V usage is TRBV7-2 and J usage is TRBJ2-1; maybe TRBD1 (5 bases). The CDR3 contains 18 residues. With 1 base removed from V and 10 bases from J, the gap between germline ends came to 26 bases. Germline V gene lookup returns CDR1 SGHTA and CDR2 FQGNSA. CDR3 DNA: TGTGCCAGCAGCTTAGTAGGGGCCCAAACCAGGTCAGCCCGCGAGCAGTTCTTC. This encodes CASSLVGAQTRSAREQFF.

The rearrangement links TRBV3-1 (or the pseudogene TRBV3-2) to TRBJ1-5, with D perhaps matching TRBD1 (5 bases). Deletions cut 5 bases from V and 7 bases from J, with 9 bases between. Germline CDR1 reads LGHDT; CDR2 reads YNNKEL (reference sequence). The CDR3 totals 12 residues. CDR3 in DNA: TGTGCCAGCAGCTCAGGGCCCCAGCCCCAGCATTTT. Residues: CASSSGPQPQHF.

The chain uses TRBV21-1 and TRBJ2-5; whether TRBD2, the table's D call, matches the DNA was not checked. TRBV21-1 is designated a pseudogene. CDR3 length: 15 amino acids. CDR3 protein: CASSKGLAGEETQYF. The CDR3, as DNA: TGTGCCAGCAGCAAAGGGCTAGCGGGAGAAGAGACCCAGTACTTC.